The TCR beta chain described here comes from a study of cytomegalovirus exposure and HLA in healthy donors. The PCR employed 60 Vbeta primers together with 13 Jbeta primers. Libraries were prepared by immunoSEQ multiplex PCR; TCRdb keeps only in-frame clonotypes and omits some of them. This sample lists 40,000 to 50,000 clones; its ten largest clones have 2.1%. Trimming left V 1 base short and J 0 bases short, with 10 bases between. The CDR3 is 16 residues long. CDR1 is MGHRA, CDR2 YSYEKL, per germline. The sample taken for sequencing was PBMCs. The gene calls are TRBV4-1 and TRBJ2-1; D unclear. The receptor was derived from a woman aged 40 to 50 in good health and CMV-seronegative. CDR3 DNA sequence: TGCGCCAGCAGCCAAGTTAACTTAGTCTCCTACAATGAGCAGTTCTTC. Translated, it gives CASSQVNLVSYNEQFF.